The T cell receptor beta chain under discussion was sequenced for a study of OX40 agonist ivuxolimab in advanced cancers. About the research overall: Patients received ivuxolimab, an intravenous treatment, every 2 weeks at 0.01 to 10 mg/kg. Study-level results: The average count of expanded clones was higher among CD8+ T cells than among CD4+.

Sequenced by immunoSEQ multiplex PCR; TCRdb stores in-frame clones only, minus some. The repertoire holds fewer than 65,000 clones, with 91% as singletons. Notes on this clone: Its antigen remains unknown.

The J segment lost 2 bases and the V segment lost 7 bases, leaving 10 bases of the junction unmatched. Germline CDR1 reads WNHNN; CDR2 reads SYGVQD (reference sequence). This CDR3 is 15 amino acids long. This sequence joins TRBV10-1 and TRBJ2-7; the match to TRBD1 covers 8 bases. The TCR originated in an adult with an advanced solid tumor such as melanoma, head and neck, liver or kidney cancer. Here the sequenced sample was CD4+ or CD8+ T cells sorted from blood, taken in a trial of the OX40 agonist ivuxolimab. The CDR3 loop reads CASKLPRTGTYEQYF. In DNA form, the CDR3 reads TGCGCCAGCAAACTGCCTAGGACAGGGACCTACGAGCAGTACTTC.